The clone carrying this T cell receptor (beta chain) appeared a single time. Its antigen is undetermined. The CDR3 is 17 amino acids. The ends were cut back, 4 bases at V and 5 bases at J, with 22 bases in the middle. Germline V gene lookup returns CDR1 MGHRA and CDR2 YSYEKL. 60 Vbeta and 13 Jbeta primers were used in PCR. The assay was immunoSEQ multiplex PCR, and TCRdb's table has in-frame clones only and misses some. The table has 100,000 to 150,000 clones, 77% seen once. The data stem from a study of cytomegalovirus exposure and HLA in healthy donors. Study-level findings and limits: TCR beta V- and J-gene trimming, according to a later analysis, was linked to a missense DCLRE1C variant. It was around 160 TCR beta chains that were listed as cytomegalovirus-associated.

The source is a woman between 40 and 55 years old in good health and CMV-seropositive. The V gene is TRBV4-1, the J gene TRBJ2-3; maybe TRBD1 (5 bases). Sequencing was performed on PBMCs. CDR3 coding DNA: TGCGCCAGCAGCCCTAAAAGTGGGCAGGGTGGACAAGATACGCAGTATTTT. This codes for CASSPKSGQGGQDTQYF.